Below are 20 T cell receptor beta chains sequenced from a single sample in a study of blood T cells in healthy people across ages. Next came a second PCR, run for about 7 to 12 cycles, which used a sample-barcoded 5' primer along with a J-beta primer mix. Each CDR3 protein gets one entry after TCRdb re-called the 5' RACE reads with MiXCR. The sample lists 1 million to 1.2 million distinct CDR3 sequences; under 40% were seen once. The sequencing sample was made of blood. Receptor source: a man younger than 30 in good health.

Many counts were recorded for this clonotype. The CDR3, as DNA: TGTGCCAGCAGTGTTACAGGGGGCCAGCCCCAGCATTTT. This gives the protein CASSVTGGQPQHF. The chain joins TRBV12-3 or TRBV12-4 to TRBJ1-5, with TRBD1 matching over 9 bases. V lost 5 bases to trimming and J lost 7 bases; unmatched junction nucleotides: 3. The CDR3 sequence is 13 residues long.

This clonotype was found many times. J is TRBJ1-4 and V is TRBV12-3 or TRBV12-4; possible D gene TRBD1, 6 bases. V was shortened by 5 bases and J by 8 bases, with 15 bases between the two germline ends. The CDR3 totals 14 residues. In nucleotides, the CDR3 is TGTGCCAGCAGTATGGTACAGGGTGGCGAAAAACTGTTTTTT. Residues: CASSMVQGGEKLFF.

This clonotype was seen a few times. The V call is TRBV20-1, the J call TRBJ1-1; D is perhaps TRBD1 (5 bases). With 4 bases removed from V and 5 bases from J, the gap between germline ends came to 20 bases. This CDR3 is built from 15 residues. CDR1 DFQATT and CDR2 SNEGSKA come from the germline V gene (reference sequence). CDR3 DNA: TGCAGTGCTAAGTTTCAGGGCTCTTTTAGGACTGAAGCTTTCTTT. This translates into CSAKFQGSFRTEAFF.

V gene TRBV29-1 combines with J gene TRBJ1-1; no clear D. CDR3 length: 13 residues. V was trimmed by 2 bases and J by 1 base, leaving 8 bases between them. Germline CDR1 and CDR2: SQVTM and ANQGSEA. CDR3 sequence reads: CSVERRANTEAFF. The CDR3 DNA reads TGCAGCGTTGAAAGGCGGGCGAACACTGAAGCTTTCTTT.

The chain links TRBV12-3 or TRBV12-4 to TRBJ2-1; TRBD2 is a possible D gene (5 bases). The CDR3 spans 15 residues. V was clipped by 6 bases and J by 1 base, with 13 bases between them. CDR3 in amino acids: CASSPSSGSYNEQFF. In nucleotides, the CDR3 is TGTGCCAGCAGCCCCTCGTCGGGGTCCTACAATGAGCAGTTCTTC.

The V call is TRBV6-5, the J call TRBJ2-5; tentative D call: TRBD1 (6 bases). The germline V gene has CDR1 MNHEY and CDR2 SVGAGI. CDR3 size: 15 residues. V was trimmed by 5 bases and J by 11 bases, leaving 24 bases between them. The CDR3 coding sequence is TGTGCCAGCAGTGCCTCACCAGGGGCCGTCAATGAGCAGTACTTC. Translation gives CASSASPGAVNEQYF.

This clonotype was found many times. The chain links TRBV29-1 to TRBJ2-7; D tentatively reads TRBD1 or TRBD2 (5 bases each). The CDR3 covers 12 residues. CDR1 is SQVTM and CDR2 is ANQGSEA in the germline V gene. Trimming cost V 4 bases and J 4 bases, with 11 bases left between them. This chain's CDR3 is CSVAGGPYEQYF. CDR3 DNA: TGCAGCGTTGCTGGGGGACCTTACGAGCAGTACTTC.

This chain links TRBV20-1 with TRBJ1-4; 7 bases are a match to TRBD1. Germline CDR1 reads DFQATT; CDR2 reads SNEGSKA (reference sequence). The CDR3 consists of 13 residues. V was pared by 5 bases and J by 10 bases, with 10 bases of the junction left unmatched. The CDR3 spells CSAGGGTGVKLFF. In DNA form, the CDR3 reads TGCAGTGCTGGGGGGGGAACAGGGGTAAAACTGTTTTTT.

The chain uses TRBV7-2 and TRBJ2-5, with a weak D call TRBD1 (5 bases). Germline V lookup: CDR1 SGHTA, CDR2 FQGNSA. V lost 1 base and J 11 bases, leaving 17 bases between the germline ends. The CDR3 sequence is 14 residues long. In nucleotides, the CDR3 is TGTGCCAGCAGCTTAGAGCAGGGTTGGAATGAGCAGTACTTC. Encoded protein: CASSLEQGWNEQYF.

This clonotype was recorded a few times. The chain carries TRBV28 and TRBJ2-7; tentative D call: TRBD2 (5 bases). CDR1 and CDR2 from the germline V gene are MDHEN and SYDVKM. CDR3 length: 14 residues. The V end was cut by 1 base, the J end by 0 bases, with 7 bases between. CDR3 DNA: TGTGCCAGCAGTTTATTCGGGGACTCCTACGAGCAGTACTTC. Residues: CASSLFGDSYEQYF. The whole variable domain, remainder taken from reference TRBV28 and TRBJ2-7, is DVKVTQSSRYLVKRTGEKVFLECVQDMDHENMFWYRQDPGLGLRLIYFSYDVKMKEKGDIPEGYSVSREKKERFSLILESASTNQTSMYLCASSLFGDSYEQYFGPGTRLTVT.

This chain joins TRBV6-6 and TRBJ2-2; a possible D gene is TRBD2 (5 bases). The CDR3 consists of 13 residues. The V gene lost 9 bases and the J gene lost 6 bases, with 14 bases spanning the gap. CDR1 and CDR2 (germline): MNHNY, SVGAGI (reference sequence). CDR3 in amino acids: CASTRVEPGELFF. The CDR3 nucleotides read TGTGCCAGTACGAGGGTGGAACCCGGGGAGCTGTTTTTT.

As for this clonotype: A junction end diverges from the germline sequence, so it may reflect a read error. The rearrangement links TRBV7-9 to TRBJ2-1; TRBD2 matches 10 bases. The V gene's germline CDR1 is SEHNR and CDR2 FQNEAQ (reference sequence). The CDR3 consists of 16 residues. The CDR3 protein is CANSPGTSDTNNEQFF. The CDR3, as DNA: TGTGCCAACAGCCCCGGGACTAGCGATACAAACAATGAGCAGTTCTTC.

Notes on this clonotype: A much larger clone lies one base from this, so it may be a read error. The chain has TRBV7-9 and TRBJ2-3; no reliable D call. The CDR3 length is 12 residues. V lost 5 bases to trimming and J lost 9 bases, with 12 bases between them. CDR1 SEHNR and CDR2 FQNEAQ come from the germline V gene (reference sequence). The CDR3, as DNA: TGTGCCAGCAGCAGGAACTACCAAACGCAGTATTTT. Translation gives CASSRNYQTQYF. Full variable domain (rest looked up from reference TRBV7-9 and TRBJ2-3): DTGVSQNPRHKITKRGQNVTFRCDPISEHNRLYWYRQTLGQGPEFLTYFQNEAQLEKSRLLSDRFSAERPKGSFSTLEIQRTEQGDSAMYLCASSRNYQTQYFGPGTRLTVL.

The chain employs TRBV30 and TRBJ2-7; D may be TRBD1 (6 bases). Germline assignment: CDR1 GTSNPN and CDR2 SVGIG (reference sequence). The germline V and J ends were trimmed by 6 bases and 1 base, with 7 bases remaining between them. The CDR3 is 11 amino acids. CDR3 region: CACRGSYEQYF. The CDR3 nucleotides read TGTGCCTGCAGGGGTTCCTACGAGCAGTACTTC.

The J gene is TRBJ1-3, the V gene TRBV9; tentative D call: TRBD1 (6 bases). Germline V gene lookup returns CDR1 SGDLS and CDR2 YYNGEE. This CDR3 comprises 15 residues. The V end was cut by 3 bases, the J end by 4 bases, with 14 bases between. As DNA, the CDR3 is TGTGCCAGCAGCGCGTCGGGGGCGTCGGGAAACACCATATATTTT. The encoded protein is CASSASGASGNTIYF.

This clonotype has just a few counts. The V and J genes are TRBV12-3 or TRBV12-4 and TRBJ1-5; 8 nucleotides match TRBD1. The ends lost 0 bases at V and 2 bases at J; junction bases unmatched: 0. The CDR3 is made up of 15 amino acids. The DNA of the CDR3 is TGTGCCAGCAGTTTAGCGGGACAGGGCAATCAGCCCCAGCATTTT. Translating gives CASSLAGQGNQPQHF.

This chain joins TRBV27 and TRBJ2-3; TRBD2 agrees at 9 bases. Germline V gives CDR1 MNHEY, CDR2 SMNVEV (reference sequence). The CDR3 spans 17 residues. Trimming at V came to 6 bases and at J to 4 bases, leaving 14 bases not matched to a gene. CDR3 bases: TGTGCCAGCAGCCCACCTGCGGCTAGCGGGGTTGCAGATACGCAGTATTTT. Protein product: CASSPPAASGVADTQYF.

This clonotype was counted a few times. This sequence joins TRBV5-1 and TRBJ2-1; tentatively, D is TRBD1 (5 bases). With 0 bases removed from V and 8 bases from J, the gap between germline ends came to 12 bases. The CDR3 sequence is 14 residues long. CDR1 is SGHRS, CDR2 YFSETQ, per germline. CDR3 in amino acids: CASSLVSRVDEQFF. The DNA for the CDR3 is TGCGCCAGCAGCTTGGTATCCAGGGTTGATGAGCAGTTCTTC.

The chain couples TRBV5-1 to TRBJ1-4, with 7 bases identical to TRBD1. CDR3 length: 14 amino acids. In germline, CDR1 is SGHRS, CDR2 YFSETQ. V dropped 4 bases and J dropped 5; count of bases not matched to a gene: 5. CDR3 loop: CASSPDRWNEKLFF. Written as DNA, the CDR3 is TGCGCCAGCAGCCCGGACAGGTGGAATGAAAAACTGTTTTTT. Based on the CDR3 plus reference TRBV5-1 and TRBJ1-4, the full variable domain is KAGVTQTPRYLIKTRGQQVTLSCSPISGHRSVSWYQQTPGQGLQFLFEYFSETQRNKGNFPGRFSGRQFSNSRSEMNVSTLELGDSALYLCASSPDRWNEKLFFGSGTQLSVL.

The chain uses TRBV20-1 and TRBJ1-4, with D maybe TRBD1 (6 bases). Trimming took off 6 bases at V and 3 bases at J, with 20 bases between the two ends. The CDR3 is made up of 16 amino acids. In germline, CDR1 is DFQATT, CDR2 SNEGSKA (reference sequence). The CDR3, as DNA: TGCAGTGCCGGGGGGCAGGGTTGCATAGCTAATGAAAAACTGTTTTTT. Amino acid sequence: CSAGGQGCIANEKLFF.